The present entry profiles one T cell receptor beta chain with its context. What it binds is unknown. The survey-level immunoSEQ assay was used. Sequencing was performed with immunoSEQ multiplex PCR; in TCRdb, only in-frame clones are kept and a portion is missing. The table records about 26,000 clones, roughly 79% of them present only once. The sample comes from a study of STAT5B mutations in CD4+ large granular lymphocyte leukemia. Regarding the study as a whole: Patient CD4-sorted repertoires stayed more clonal than healthy ones after leukemic-clone removal. TRBV06-family usage was enriched in top patient clones (8/27) versus controls (2/35).

V lost 0 bases and J lost 3; bases outside the gene matches: 2. Germline-derived CDR1 and CDR2 are SEHNR and FQNEAQ (reference sequence). The CDR3 contains 15 residues. The source of this sequence is a human donor in good health. Sequenced sample: CD4+ T cells from blood buffy coats. This chain joins TRBV7-9 and TRBJ2-1; the match to TRBD1 covers 7 bases. This CDR3 is CASSLAGQYYNEQFF. As DNA, the CDR3 is TGTGCCAGCAGCTTAGCGGGACAGTACTACAATGAGCAGTTCTTC.